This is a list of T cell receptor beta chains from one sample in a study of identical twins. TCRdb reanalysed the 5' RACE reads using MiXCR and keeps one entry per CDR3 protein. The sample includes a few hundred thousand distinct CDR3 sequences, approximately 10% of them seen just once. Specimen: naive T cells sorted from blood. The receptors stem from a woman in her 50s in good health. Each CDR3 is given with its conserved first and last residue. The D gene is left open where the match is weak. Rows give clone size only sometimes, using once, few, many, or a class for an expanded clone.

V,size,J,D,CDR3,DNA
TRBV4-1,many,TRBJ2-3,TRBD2,CASSQGLAGGPTDTQYF,TGCGCCAGCAGCCAAGGACTAGCGGGAGGGCCGACAGATACGCAGTATTTT
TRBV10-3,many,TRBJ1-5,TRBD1,CAISEASGPGGNQPQHF,TGTGCCATCAGTGAAGCTTCCGGACCAGGGGGAAATCAGCCCCAGCATTTT
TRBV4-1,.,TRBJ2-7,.,CASSQPERAREQYF,TGCGCCAGCAGCCAACCCGAGAGGGCTCGCGAGCAGTACTTC
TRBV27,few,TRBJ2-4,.,CASSLSRARENIQYF,TGTGCCAGCAGTTTGAGCAGGGCGCGGGAAAACATTCAGTACTTC
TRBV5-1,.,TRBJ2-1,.,CASSLVRVTVENEQFF,TGCGCCAGCAGCTTGGTTCGGGTAACTGTAGAGAATGAGCAGTTCTTC
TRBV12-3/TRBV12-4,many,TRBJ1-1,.,CASSLLAGTEAFF,TGTGCCAGCAGTTTATTAGCGGGCACTGAAGCTTTCTTT
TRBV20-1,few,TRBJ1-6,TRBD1,CSASRDRAKSPLHF,TGCAGTGCTAGCCGGGACAGGGCCAAGTCACCCCTCCACTTT
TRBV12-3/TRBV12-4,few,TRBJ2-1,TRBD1,CASSLSGTGYNEQFF,TGTGCCAGCAGTCTTTCCGGGACAGGGTACAATGAGCAGTTCTTC
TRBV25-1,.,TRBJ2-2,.,CASTGVANTGELFF,TGTGCCAGTACCGGGGTCGCGAACACCGGGGAGCTGTTTTTT
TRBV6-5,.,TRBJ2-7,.,CASSLRTHREQYF,TGTGCCAGCAGCCTTCGGACTCATCGGGAGCAGTACTTC
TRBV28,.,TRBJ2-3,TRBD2,CASSILAGGNTDTQYF,TGTGCCAGCAGTATACTAGCGGGAGGAAACACAGATACGCAGTATTTT
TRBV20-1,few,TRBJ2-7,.,CSASKPGTQRYEQYF,TGCAGTGCATCAAAGCCCGGGACACAGCGCTACGAGCAGTACTTC
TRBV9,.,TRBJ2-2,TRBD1,CASSPRTGLNTGDLFF,TGTGCCAGCAGCCCACGGACAGGGCTGAACACCGGGGACCTGTTTTTT
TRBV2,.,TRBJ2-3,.,CASSPTIDTQYF,TGTGCCAGCAGTCCAACTATAGATACGCAGTATTTT
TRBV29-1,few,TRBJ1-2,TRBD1,CSAGLIPGTGKIYGYTF,TGCAGCGCCGGTTTAATACCCGGGACAGGGAAAATCTATGGCTACACCTTC
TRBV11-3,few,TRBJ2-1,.,CASSWERNEQFF,TGTGCCAGCAGCTGGGAGCGCAATGAGCAGTTCTTC
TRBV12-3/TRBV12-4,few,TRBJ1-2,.,CASRRGHNYGYTF,TGTGCCAGCCGGCGGGGACATAACTATGGCTACACCTTC
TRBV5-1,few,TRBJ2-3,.,CASSLFQSTDTQYF,TGCGCCAGCAGCTTGTTCCAGAGCACAGATACGCAGTATTTT
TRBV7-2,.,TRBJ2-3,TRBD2,CASSLRLAGSTDTQYF,TGTGCCAGCAGCTTGCGACTAGCGGGATCGACAGATACGCAGTATTTT
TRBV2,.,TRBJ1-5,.,CASKAQGTNQPQHF,TGTGCCAGCAAGGCTCAGGGTACAAATCAGCCCCAGCATTTT
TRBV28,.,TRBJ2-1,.,CASSLPGASFQAEQFF,TGTGCCAGCAGTCTCCCCGGGGCTAGCTTTCAGGCTGAGCAGTTCTTC
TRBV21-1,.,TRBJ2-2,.,CASSKEASPGELFF,TGTGCCAGCAGCAAAGAGGCCTCCCCCGGGGAGCTGTTTTTT
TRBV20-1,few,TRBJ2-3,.,CSARDPNGASHSTDTQYF,TGCAGTGCTAGAGATCCCAATGGAGCGTCCCATAGCACAGATACGCAGTATTTT
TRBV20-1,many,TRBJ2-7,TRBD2,CSARPDREGPEQYF,TGCAGTGCTAGACCCGACCGGGAGGGCCCCGAGCAGTACTTC
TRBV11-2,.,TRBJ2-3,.,CASTALGASTDTQYF,TGTGCCAGCACCGCCCTAGGGGCAAGCACAGATACGCAGTATTTT
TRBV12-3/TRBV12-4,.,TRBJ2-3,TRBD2,CASSFGLAGGNMQYF,TGTGCCAGCAGTTTCGGGCTAGCGGGAGGTAATATGCAGTATTTT
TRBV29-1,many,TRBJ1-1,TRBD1,CSVVGQSEAFF,TGCAGCGTTGTGGGACAGTCTGAAGCTTTCTTT
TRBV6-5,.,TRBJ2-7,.,CASRASVTYEQYF,TGTGCCAGCAGGGCTAGCGTGACCTACGAGCAGTACTTC
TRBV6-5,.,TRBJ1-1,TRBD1,CASSYPTGTGWTEAFF,TGTGCCAGCAGTTATCCGACCGGGACAGGATGGACTGAAGCTTTCTTT
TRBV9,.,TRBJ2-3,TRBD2,CASSAELAATDTQYF,TGTGCCAGCAGCGCCGAACTAGCGGCCACAGATACGCAGTATTTT
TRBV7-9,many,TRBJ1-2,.,CASSLGPLRGYTF,TGTGCCAGCAGCTTAGGCCCCCTTCGGGGCTACACCTTC
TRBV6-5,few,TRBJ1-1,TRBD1,CASSTGQGMNEAFF,TGTGCCAGCAGCACTGGACAGGGCATGAATGAAGCTTTCTTT
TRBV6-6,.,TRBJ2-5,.,CASRTKETQYF,TGTGCCAGCCGAACTAAAGAGACCCAGTACTTC
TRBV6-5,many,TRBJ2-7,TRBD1,CASSTRTGSPGEQYF,TGTGCCAGCAGTACCAGGACAGGATCCCCTGGCGAGCAGTACTTC
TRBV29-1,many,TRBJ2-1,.,CSPVGPSYNEQFF,TGCAGCCCGGTGGGGCCCTCCTACAATGAGCAGTTCTTC
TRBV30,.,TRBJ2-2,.,CAWKLGAIGELFF,TGTGCCTGGAAACTTGGGGCCATCGGGGAGCTGTTTTTT
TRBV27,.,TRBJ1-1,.,CASSSDRFTEAFF,TGTGCCAGCAGCTCCGACAGGTTCACTGAAGCTTTCTTT
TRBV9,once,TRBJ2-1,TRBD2,CASSVELRTSGHEQFF,TGTGCCAGCAGCGTCGAACTTAGGACTAGCGGCCATGAGCAGTTCTTC
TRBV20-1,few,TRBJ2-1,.,CSARENEQFF,TGCAGTGCCCGGGAGAATGAGCAGTTCTTC
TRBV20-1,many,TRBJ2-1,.,CSAREPVHNEQFF,TGCAGTGCTAGAGAGCCAGTTCACAATGAGCAGTTCTTC